Following are 3 T cell receptor beta chains from one sample sequenced in a study of blood T cell repertoires in COVID-19. Libraries were prepared by immunoSEQ multiplex PCR; TCRdb keeps only in-frame clonotypes and omits some of them. Of 45,000 to 55,000 clones listed, around four fifths are singletons. Sequenced: peripheral blood. These receptors were taken from a human donor in a cohort sampled during active COVID-19.

The rearrangement uses TRBV18 and TRBJ1-1, with 7 bases lining up with TRBD1. V dropped 4 bases and J dropped 3; count of bases not matched to a gene: 5. This CDR3 has 14 residues. Germline lookup yields CDR1 KGHSH and CDR2 LQKENI. The CDR3 reads CASSRNRGDTEAFF. The CDR3 bases are TGTGCCAGCTCACGCAACAGGGGAGACACTGAAGCTTTCTTT.

The CDR3 DNA reads TGTGCCAGCAGTACCAGGGACACCTACAATGAGCAGTTCTTC. It encodes CASSTRDTYNEQFF. The gene calls are TRBV28 and TRBJ2-1; perhaps TRBD1 as D (6 bases). This CDR3 region has 14 residues. Germline V CDR1 and CDR2: MDHEN, SYDVKM. V shed 5 bases and J shed 2 bases, with 10 bases lying between them. Full variable domain (missing parts from reference TRBV28 and TRBJ2-1): DVKVTQSSRYLVKRTGEKVFLECVQDMDHENMFWYRQDPGLGLRLIYFSYDVKMKEKGDIPEGYSVSREKKERFSLILESASTNQTSMYLCASSTRDTYNEQFFGPGTRLTVL.

This chain links TRBV6-5 with TRBJ2-7; the match to TRBD1 covers 9 bases. V was pared by 5 bases and J by 4 bases, with 9 bases of the junction left unmatched. Germline V CDR1 and CDR2: MNHEY, SVGAGI. CDR3 length: 15 residues. CDR3 sequence reads: CASSTLGTGLYEQYF. Written as DNA, the CDR3 is TGTGCCAGCAGTACCCTGGGGACAGGGCTGTACGAGCAGTACTTC.